This TCR beta chain is from a study of blood T cell repertoires in COVID-19. Study as a whole: Sites in the United States, Italy and Spain provided acute and convalescent COVID-19 samples. Sources were T cells, B-cell-depleted T cells, or PBMCs; the material itself was cDNA or gDNA.

Methods used by the authors: Amplifying reference gene primers gave estimates of nucleated cell counts. The repertoire was sequenced with immunoSEQ multiplex PCR; TCRdb's copy has only in-frame clones and lacks some. The V and J calls and the clone size are those of that table, but D and trimming were determined from the DNA. The sample has under 200,000 clones, about 89% seen once. This clone was seen a single time. Unmatched junction bases numbered 11, after V lost 9 bases and J lost 7 bases. Germline loops: CDR1 MNHEY, CDR2 SVGAGI. This CDR3 is built from 13 residues. The J gene is TRBJ2-7, the V gene TRBV6-5, with 8 bases lining up with TRBD2. The TCR sequence derives from a man between 65 and 85 years old with acute or convalescent COVID-19. The sample consisted of peripheral blood. The CDR3 coding sequence is TGTGCCAGTGTAGAGCTAGCGGGTGGGGAGCAGTACTTC. This gives the protein CASVELAGGEQYF.